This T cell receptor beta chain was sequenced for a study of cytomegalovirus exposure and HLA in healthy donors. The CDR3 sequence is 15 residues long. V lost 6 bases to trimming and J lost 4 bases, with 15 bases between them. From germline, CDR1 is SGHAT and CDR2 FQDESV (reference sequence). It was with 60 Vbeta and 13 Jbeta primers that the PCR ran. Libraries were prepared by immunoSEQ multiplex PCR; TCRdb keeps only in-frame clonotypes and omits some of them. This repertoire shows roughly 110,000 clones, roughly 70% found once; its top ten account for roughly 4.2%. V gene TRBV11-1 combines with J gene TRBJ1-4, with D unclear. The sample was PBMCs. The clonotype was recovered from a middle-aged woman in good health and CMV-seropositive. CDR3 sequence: CASSRTGRNNEKLFF. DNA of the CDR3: TGTGCCAGCAGTCGCACGGGGAGAAATAATGAAAAACTGTTTTTT.